A single sample gave rise to the 8 T cell receptor beta chains below, sequenced in a study of blood T cell repertoires in COVID-19. Data came from immunoSEQ multiplex PCR; TCRdb stores just in-frame clones and leaves some out. The sample records about 200,000 clones, around nine tenths being singletons. The material sequenced was peripheral blood. These TCRs come from a man aged 45-65 years with COVID-19, enrolled during active disease.

The gene calls are TRBV7-9 and TRBJ2-7; 7 bases line up with TRBD2. Germline V gene sequence: CDR1 SEHNR, CDR2 FQNEAQ (reference sequence). Germline trimming cut 5 bases from V and 2 bases from J; bases unmatched to any gene: 9. The CDR3 runs 15 residues. The DNA for the CDR3 is TGTGCCAGCAGCGGGAGGGACGGCTCCGCCTACGAGCAGTACTTC. It encodes CASSGRDGSAYEQYF.

This sequence joins TRBV10-3 and TRBJ2-7, with a weak D call TRBD1 (5 bases). Trimming stripped 0 bases from V and 10 bases from J, with 7 bases between. Germline CDR1 reads ENHRY; CDR2 reads SYGVKD. The CDR3 covers 11 residues. Here the CDR3 reads CAISESQGQYF. The CDR3 nucleotides are TGTGCCATCAGTGAGTCCCAGGGTCAGTACTTC.

The V call is TRBV6-5, the J call TRBJ1-1, with TRBD1 matching over 7 bases. The V gene's germline CDR1 is MNHEY and CDR2 SVGAGI. J lost 3 bases, V lost 4 bases, and 5 bases had no gene match. The CDR3 sequence is 14 residues long. The CDR3 sequence: CASSSTGIDTEAFF. The DNA for the CDR3 is TGTGCCAGCAGTTCGACAGGGATTGACACTGAAGCTTTCTTT.

The J gene is TRBJ2-7, the V gene TRBV19, with 9 bases fitting TRBD1. Germline V gives CDR1 LNHDA, CDR2 SQIVND (reference sequence). CDR3 length: 15 amino acids. V shed 3 bases, J shed 2 bases, and the junction held 5 bases outside the gene matches. DNA of the CDR3: TGTGCCAGTAGTATTCTGGGGACAGGGACCTACGAGCAGTACTTC. As protein: CASSILGTGTYEQYF. The entire variable domain, with the rest obtained from reference TRBV19 and TRBJ2-7, is as follows: DGGITQSPKYLFRKEGQNVTLSCEQNLNHDAMYWYRQDPGQGLRLIYYSQIVNDFQKGDIAEGYSVSREKKESFPLTVTSAQKNPTAFYLCASSILGTGTYEQYFGPGTRLTVT.

J is TRBJ2-2 and V is TRBV6-5; 8 nucleotides align to TRBD1. J was trimmed by 6 bases and V by 5 bases; bases with no gene match: 8. The germline CDR1 and CDR2 sequences are MNHEY and SVGAGI. This CDR3 contains 15 residues. The CDR3 sequence is CASSNMDRAAGELFF. The CDR3 coding sequence is TGTGCCAGCAGTAATATGGACAGGGCTGCCGGGGAGCTGTTTTTT.

V is TRBV7-9 and J is TRBJ2-7; D is perhaps TRBD2 (5 bases). V lost 2 bases, J lost 7 bases, and 9 bases lay in between. CDR3 length: 12 residues. Germline V gene sequence: CDR1 SEHNR, CDR2 FQNEAQ (reference sequence). The CDR3 loop reads CASSLIPGEQYF. CDR3 DNA sequence: TGTGCCAGCAGCTTAATTCCGGGAGAGCAGTACTTC.

V usage is TRBV11-2 and J usage is TRBJ1-1; tentatively, D is TRBD1 (6 bases). V lost 1 base, J lost 0 bases, and 12 bases lay in between. This CDR3 has 16 residues. Germline V gives CDR1 SGHAT, CDR2 FQNNGV. CDR3 sequence reads: CASSLGVGAVNTEAFF. CDR3 in DNA: TGTGCCAGCAGCTTAGGAGTGGGGGCGGTGAACACTGAAGCTTTCTTT. The whole variable domain, filled in from reference TRBV11-2 and TRBJ1-1, reads EAGVAQSPRYKIIEKRQSVAFWCNPISGHATLYWYQQILGQGPKLLIQFQNNGVVDDSQLPKDRFSAERLKGVDSTLKIQPAKLEDSAVYLCASSLGVGAVNTEAFFGQGTRLTVV.

The chain links TRBV3-1 (or the pseudogene TRBV3-2) to TRBJ2-2; perhaps TRBD2 as D (6 bases). V was clipped by 0 bases and J by 5 bases, with 7 bases between them. Germline-derived CDR1 and CDR2 are LGHDT and YNNKEL (reference sequence). The CDR3 is made up of 14 amino acids. The CDR3 DNA is TGTGCCAGCAGCCAAGAGGAGGGGACCGGGGAGCTGTTTTTT. This gives the protein CASSQEEGTGELFF.